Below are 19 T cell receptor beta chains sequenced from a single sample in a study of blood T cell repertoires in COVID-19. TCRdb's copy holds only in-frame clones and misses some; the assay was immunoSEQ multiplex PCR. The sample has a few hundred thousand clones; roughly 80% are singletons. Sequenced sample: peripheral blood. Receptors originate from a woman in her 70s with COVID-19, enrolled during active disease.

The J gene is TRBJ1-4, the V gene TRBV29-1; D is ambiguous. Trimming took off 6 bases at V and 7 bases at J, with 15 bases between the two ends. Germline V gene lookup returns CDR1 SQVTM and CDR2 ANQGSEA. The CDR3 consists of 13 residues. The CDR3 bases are TGCAGCGTGGGGAGAGTGACGGGTGAAAAACTGTTTTTT. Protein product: CSVGRVTGEKLFF.

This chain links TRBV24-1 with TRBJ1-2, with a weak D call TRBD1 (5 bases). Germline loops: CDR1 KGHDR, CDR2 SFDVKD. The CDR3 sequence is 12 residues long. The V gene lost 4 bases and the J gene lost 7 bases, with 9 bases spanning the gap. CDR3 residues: CATSDSGFGYTF. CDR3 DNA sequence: TGTGCCACCAGTGACTCAGGGTTTGGCTACACCTTC.

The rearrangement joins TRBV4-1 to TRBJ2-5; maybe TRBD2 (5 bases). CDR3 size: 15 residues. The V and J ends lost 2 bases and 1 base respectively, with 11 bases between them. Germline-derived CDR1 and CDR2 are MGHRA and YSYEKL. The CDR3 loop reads CASSQLSGVQETQYF. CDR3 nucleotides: TGCGCCAGCAGCCAACTAAGCGGAGTCCAAGAGACCCAGTACTTC.

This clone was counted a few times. CDR3: CASSQERLRYNEQFF. CDR3 coding DNA: TGCGCCAGCAGCCAAGAGAGACTCCGCTACAATGAGCAGTTCTTC. The chain couples TRBV4-1 to TRBJ2-1; D gene uncertain. The CDR3 runs 15 residues. Germline values: CDR1 MGHRA, CDR2 YSYEKL. The V end lost 0 bases, the J end lost 3 bases, and 9 bases lay between the germline ends.

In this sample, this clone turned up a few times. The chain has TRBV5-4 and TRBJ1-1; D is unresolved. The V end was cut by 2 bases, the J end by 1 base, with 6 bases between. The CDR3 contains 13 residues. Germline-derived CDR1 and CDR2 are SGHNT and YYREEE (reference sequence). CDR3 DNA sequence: TGTGCCAGCAGCTTAGGCGGGAACACTGAAGCTTTCTTT. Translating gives CASSLGGNTEAFF.

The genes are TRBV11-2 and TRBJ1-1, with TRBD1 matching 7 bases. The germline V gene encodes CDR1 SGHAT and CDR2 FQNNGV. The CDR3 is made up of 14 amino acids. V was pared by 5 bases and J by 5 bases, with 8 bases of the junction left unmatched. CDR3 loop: CASSPQTGSTEAFF. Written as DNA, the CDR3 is TGTGCCAGCAGCCCCCAGACAGGGTCTACTGAAGCTTTCTTT.

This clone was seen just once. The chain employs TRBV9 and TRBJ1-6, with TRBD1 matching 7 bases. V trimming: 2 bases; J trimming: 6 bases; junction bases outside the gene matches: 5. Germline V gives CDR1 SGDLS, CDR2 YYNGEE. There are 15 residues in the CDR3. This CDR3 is CASSVLGQINSPLHF. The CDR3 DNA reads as TGTGCCAGCAGCGTTTTGGGACAGATTAATTCACCCCTCCACTTT.

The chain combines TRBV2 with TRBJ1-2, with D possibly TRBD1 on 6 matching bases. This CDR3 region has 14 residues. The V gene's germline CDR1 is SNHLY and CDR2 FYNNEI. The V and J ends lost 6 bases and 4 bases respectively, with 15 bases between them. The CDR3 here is CASREGVGFYGYTF. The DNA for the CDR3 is TGTGCCAGCAGAGAGGGGGTTGGCTTCTATGGCTACACCTTC. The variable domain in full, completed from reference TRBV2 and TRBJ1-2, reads EPEVTQTPSHQVTQMGQEVILRCVPISNHLYFYWYRQILGQKVEFLVSFYNNEISEKSEIFDDQFSVERPDGSNFTLKIRSTKLEDSAMYFCASREGVGFYGYTFGSGTRLTVV.

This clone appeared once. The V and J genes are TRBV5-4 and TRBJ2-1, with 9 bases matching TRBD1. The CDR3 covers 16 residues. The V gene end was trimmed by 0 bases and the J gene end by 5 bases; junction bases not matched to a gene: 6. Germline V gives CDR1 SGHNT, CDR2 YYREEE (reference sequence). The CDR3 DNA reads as TGTGCCAGCAGCTTGGGGGGACAGGGAATTGACAATGAGCAGTTCTTC. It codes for CASSLGGQGIDNEQFF. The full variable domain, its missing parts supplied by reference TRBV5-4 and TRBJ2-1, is ETGVTQSPTHLIKTRGQQVTLRCSSQSGHNTVSWYQQALGQGPQFIFQYYREEENGRGNFPPRFSGLQFPNYSSELNVNALELDDSALYLCASSLGGQGIDNEQFFGPGTRLTVL.

The CDR3 here is CASSYSGQKDVPQHF. The CDR3 DNA sequence: TGTGCCAGCAGTTACTCGGGGCAGAAAGACGTACCCCAGCATTTT. The chain carries TRBV6-6 and TRBJ1-5, with D possibly being TRBD1 (5 bases). The V and J ends lost 0 bases and 10 bases respectively, with 16 bases between them. The CDR3 totals 15 residues. Germline values: CDR1 MNHNY, CDR2 SVGAGI (reference sequence).

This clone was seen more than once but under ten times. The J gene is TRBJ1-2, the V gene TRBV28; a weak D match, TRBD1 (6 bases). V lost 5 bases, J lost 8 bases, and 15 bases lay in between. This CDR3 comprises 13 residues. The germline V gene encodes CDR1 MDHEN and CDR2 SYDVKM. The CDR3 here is CASSQGTFEGYTF. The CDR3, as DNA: TGTGCCAGCAGTCAAGGGACATTTGAGGGCTACACCTTC.

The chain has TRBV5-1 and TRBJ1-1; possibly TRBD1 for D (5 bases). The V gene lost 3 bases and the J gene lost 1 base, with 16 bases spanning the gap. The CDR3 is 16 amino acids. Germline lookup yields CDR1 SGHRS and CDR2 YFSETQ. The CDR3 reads CASSWTGEAWNTEAFF. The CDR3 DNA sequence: TGCGCCAGCAGCTGGACGGGGGAGGCATGGAACACTGAAGCTTTCTTT. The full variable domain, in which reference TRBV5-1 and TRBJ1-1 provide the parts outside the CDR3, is KAGVTQTPRYLIKTRGQQVTLSCSPISGHRSVSWYQQTPGQGLQFLFEYFSETQRNKGNFPGRFSGRQFSNSRSEMNVSTLELGDSALYLCASSWTGEAWNTEAFFGQGTRLTVV.

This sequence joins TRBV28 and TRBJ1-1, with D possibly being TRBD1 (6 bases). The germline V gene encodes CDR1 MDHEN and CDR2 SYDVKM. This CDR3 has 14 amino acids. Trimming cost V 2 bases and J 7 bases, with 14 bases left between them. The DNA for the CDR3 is TGTGCCAGCAGTTTACCCGGACAGTGGATTGAAGCTTTCTTT. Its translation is CASSLPGQWIEAFF.

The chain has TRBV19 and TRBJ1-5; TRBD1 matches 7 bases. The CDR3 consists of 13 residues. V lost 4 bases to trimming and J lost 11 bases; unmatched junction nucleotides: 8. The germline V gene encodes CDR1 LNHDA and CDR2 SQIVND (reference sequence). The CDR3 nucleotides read TGTGCCAGTAGTAACCCGAACAGGGGAACCCAGCATTTT. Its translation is CASSNPNRGTQHF.

The CDR3 nucleotides are TGTGCCAGCAGTCTAAGGGGGCTAAGTCAGCCCCAGCATTTT. Translating it yields CASSLRGLSQPQHF. The chain is built from TRBV6-2 or TRBV6-3 and TRBJ1-5, with 7 nucleotides matching TRBD1. Germline V gene data show CDR1 as MNHEY and CDR2 as SVGEGT. This CDR3 has 14 residues. Losses at the gene ends were 5 bases for V and 6 bases for J; bases not matched to a gene: 7.

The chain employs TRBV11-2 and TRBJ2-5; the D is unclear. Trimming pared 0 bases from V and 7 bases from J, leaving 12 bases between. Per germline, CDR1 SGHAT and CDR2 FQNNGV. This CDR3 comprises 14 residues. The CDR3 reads CASSLEASRGTQYF. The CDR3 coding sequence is TGTGCCAGCAGCTTAGAGGCCTCCCGTGGGACCCAGTACTTC.

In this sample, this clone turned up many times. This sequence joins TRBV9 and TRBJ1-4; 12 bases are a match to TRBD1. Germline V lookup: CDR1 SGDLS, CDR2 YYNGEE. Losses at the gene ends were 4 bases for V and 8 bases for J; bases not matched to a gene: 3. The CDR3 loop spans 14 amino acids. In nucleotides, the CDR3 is TGTGCCAGCAGCAGGGGGACAGGGGGCGAAAAACTGTTTTTT. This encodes CASSRGTGGEKLFF.

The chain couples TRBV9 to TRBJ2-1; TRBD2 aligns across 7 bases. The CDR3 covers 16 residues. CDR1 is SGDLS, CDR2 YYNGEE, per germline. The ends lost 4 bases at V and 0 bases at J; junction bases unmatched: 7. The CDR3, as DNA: TGTGCCAGCAGCACCAGAGCGGGAAGCTCCTACAATGAGCAGTTCTTC. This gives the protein CASSTRAGSSYNEQFF.

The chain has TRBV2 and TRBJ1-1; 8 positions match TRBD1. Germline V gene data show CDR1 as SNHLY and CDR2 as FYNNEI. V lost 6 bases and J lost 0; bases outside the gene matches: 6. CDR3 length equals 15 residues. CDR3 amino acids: CASSTRQGLNTEAFF. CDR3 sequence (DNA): TGTGCCAGCAGCACCCGACAGGGGTTGAACACTGAAGCTTTCTTT.